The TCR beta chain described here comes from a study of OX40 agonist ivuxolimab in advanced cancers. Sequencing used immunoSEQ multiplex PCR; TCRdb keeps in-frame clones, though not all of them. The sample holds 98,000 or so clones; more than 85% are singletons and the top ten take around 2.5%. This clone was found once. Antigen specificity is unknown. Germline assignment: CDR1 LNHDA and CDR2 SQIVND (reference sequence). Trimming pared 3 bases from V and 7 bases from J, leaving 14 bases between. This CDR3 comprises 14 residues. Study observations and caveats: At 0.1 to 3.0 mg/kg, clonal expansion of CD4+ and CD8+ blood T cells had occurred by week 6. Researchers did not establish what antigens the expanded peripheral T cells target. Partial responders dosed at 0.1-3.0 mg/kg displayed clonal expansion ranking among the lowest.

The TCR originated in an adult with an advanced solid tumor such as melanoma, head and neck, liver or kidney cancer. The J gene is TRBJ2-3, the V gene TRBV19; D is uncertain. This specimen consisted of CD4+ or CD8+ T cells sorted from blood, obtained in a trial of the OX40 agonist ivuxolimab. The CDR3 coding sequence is TGTGCCAGTAGTATGTACCAACTGGTGAATACGCAGTATTTT. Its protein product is CASSMYQLVNTQYF.